These 22 T cell receptor beta chains share one sample of origin, sequenced in a study of radiotherapy plus CTLA-4 blockade in lung cancer. Sequencing was performed with immunoSEQ multiplex PCR; in TCRdb, only in-frame clones are kept and a portion is missing. Among some 110,000 clones listed, 85% to 90% were seen once. This specimen was peripheral blood, taken from a patient treated with radiotherapy plus ipilimumab. Every receptor here comes from a human donor with non-small cell lung cancer that progressed on radiotherapy plus ipilimumab. Some clones in this sample may be carry-over from other donors' samples.

The V gene is TRBV9, the J gene TRBJ1-6; D might be TRBD1 (5 bases). Germline V gives CDR1 SGDLS, CDR2 YYNGEE. V lost 4 bases and J 8 bases, leaving 22 bases between the germline ends. The CDR3 contains 17 residues. The CDR3 DNA reads TGTGCCAGCAGCCTCTCCGAGGTGGCCTGGGGGGATTCACCCCTCCACTTT. As protein: CASSLSEVAWGDSPLHF.

The genes are TRBV7-2 and TRBJ2-4; no definite D call. Trimming cost V 0 bases and J 9 bases, with 6 bases left between them. In germline, CDR1 is SGHTA, CDR2 FQGNSA. The CDR3 extends over 12 amino acids. The CDR3 DNA is TGTGCCAGCAGCTTAGCGGGGTTCATTCAGTACTTC. This codes for CASSLAGFIQYF.

This sequence joins TRBV4-3 and TRBJ2-1; TRBD1 might be the D (5 bases). The V gene's germline CDR1 is LGHNA and CDR2 YSLEER. V lost 1 base to trimming and J lost 0 bases, with 13 bases between them. The CDR3 has 17 amino acids. This chain's CDR3 is CASSQVGTGDSYNEQFF. CDR3 nucleotide sequence: TGCGCCAGCAGCCAAGTGGGAACAGGAGACTCCTACAATGAGCAGTTCTTC.

This chain joins TRBV9 and TRBJ2-3; 8 nucleotides line up with TRBD2. Per the germline V gene, CDR1 is SGDLS and CDR2 is YYNGEE. The CDR3 covers 15 residues. Losses at the gene ends were 5 bases for V and 2 bases for J; bases not matched to a gene: 7. CDR3 DNA: TGTGCCAGCAGTGCCAGCGGGGGCATCACAGATACGCAGTATTTT. Its translation: CASSASGGITDTQYF.

The genes are TRBV5-1 and TRBJ2-3; D remains ambiguous. There are 12 residues in the CDR3. Germline-derived CDR1 and CDR2 are SGHRS and YFSETQ. Between the trimmed V and J ends, which lost 4 bases and 2 bases, there was a span of 5 bases. The CDR3 spells CASSRTTDTQYF. The CDR3 DNA is TGCGCCAGCAGCCGGACCACAGATACGCAGTATTTT.

The V and J genes are TRBV4-3 and TRBJ1-1; no definite D call. CDR3 length equals 14 residues. CDR1 is LGHNA and CDR2 is YSLEER in the germline V gene. The V end lost 1 base, the J end lost 5 bases, and 11 bases lay between the germline ends. In DNA form, the CDR3 reads TGCGCCAGCAGCCAAGTGGGTTCCCGAACTGAAGCTTTCTTT. As protein: CASSQVGSRTEAFF.

The chain couples TRBV2 to TRBJ1-4; no firm D call. Deletions cut 11 bases from V and 0 bases from J, with 19 bases between. Germline-derived CDR1 and CDR2 are SNHLY and FYNNEI. The CDR3 has 16 amino acids. The CDR3 protein is CASGRRTLATNEKLFF. As DNA, the CDR3 is TGTGCCTCCGGACGGCGTACACTTGCAACTAATGAAAAACTGTTTTTT.

The V call is TRBV4-2, the J call TRBJ2-7, with D hard to call. Trimming shortened V by 0 bases and J by 4 bases, and 4 bases separated the two germline ends. This CDR3 is 12 amino acids long. The germline V gene has CDR1 LGHNA and CDR2 YNFKEQ. CDR3 residues: CASSQDRYEQYF. DNA for the CDR3: TGTGCCAGCAGCCAAGATCGTTACGAGCAGTACTTC.

This clone showed up just once. The chain joins TRBV2 to TRBJ1-5; D unresolved. The V end lost 6 bases, the J end lost 10 bases, and 19 bases lay between the germline ends. The CDR3 is made up of 14 amino acids. Germline-derived CDR1 and CDR2 are SNHLY and FYNNEI. The CDR3 DNA reads TGTGCCAGCAGGACTGGGCCCTCCGTCGGTCCCCAGCATTTT. Translating it yields CASRTGPSVGPQHF.

The chain is built from TRBV5-6 and TRBJ2-2; the D is unclear. Between the trimmed V and J ends, which lost 4 bases and 8 bases, there was a span of 12 bases. The germline CDR1 and CDR2 sequences are SGHDT and YYEEEE. There are 13 residues in the CDR3. This CDR3 is CASSPPDGGELFF. The CDR3, as DNA: TGTGCCAGCAGCCCCCCGGACGGGGGGGAGCTGTTTTTT. The complete variable domain, with remaining parts taken from reference TRBV5-6 and TRBJ2-2, reads DAGVTQSPTHLIKTRGQQVTLRCSPKSGHDTVSWYQQALGQGPQFIFQYYEEEERQRGNFPDRFSGHQFPNYSSELNVNALLLGDSALYLCASSPPDGGELFFGEGSRLTVL.

This chain connects TRBV9 to TRBJ2-5; D uncertain. The CDR3 is 14 amino acids. Per the germline V gene, CDR1 is SGDLS and CDR2 is YYNGEE. The V gene lost 0 bases and the J gene lost 2 bases, with 8 bases spanning the gap. CDR3 DNA sequence: TGTGCCAGCAGCGTAGAGGGTAGGCAAGAGACCCAGTACTTC. Its translation: CASSVEGRQETQYF.

The chain has TRBV2 and TRBJ1-1; 9 positions agree with TRBD1. Looked up from germline, CDR1 is SNHLY and CDR2 is FYNNEI. Trimming at V came to 2 bases and at J to 3 bases, leaving 13 bases not matched to a gene. CDR3 length: 18 residues. The CDR3 spells CASSERKGWDREDTEAFF. CDR3 sequence (DNA): TGTGCCAGCAGTGAAAGGAAGGGTTGGGACAGGGAAGACACTGAAGCTTTCTTT.

The V and J genes are TRBV28 and TRBJ1-1; D is uncertain. CDR3 length: 14 amino acids. Germline V CDR1 and CDR2: MDHEN, SYDVKM. V dropped 3 bases and J dropped 3 bases, with 11 bases sitting between them. The CDR3 coding sequence is TGTGCCAGCAGTTTGGTTAGGGAGGACACTGAAGCTTTCTTT. It is translated as CASSLVREDTEAFF.

The CDR3 DNA reads TGTGCCAGCAGGGGGGGAGGTTATAGCAATCAGCCCCAGCATTTT. Protein: CASRGGGYSNQPQHF. The rearrangement links TRBV2 to TRBJ1-5; perhaps TRBD1 as D (5 bases). The germline gives CDR1 SNHLY, CDR2 FYNNEI. The length of the CDR3 is 15 residues. V dropped 6 bases and J dropped 0 bases, with 12 bases sitting between them. Drawing the rest from reference TRBV2 and TRBJ1-5, the complete variable domain is EPEVTQTPSHQVTQMGQEVILRCVPISNHLYFYWYRQILGQKVEFLVSFYNNEISEKSEIFDDQFSVERPDGSNFTLKIRSTKLEDSAMYFCASRGGGYSNQPQHFGDGTRLSIL.

This clone has more than one count but fewer than ten. V usage is TRBV5-4 and J usage is TRBJ1-4; no reliable D call. This CDR3 comprises 14 residues. Deletions cut 0 bases from V and 2 bases from J, with 5 bases between. CDR1 and CDR2 from the germline V gene are SGHNT and YYREEE (reference sequence). CDR3 in amino acids: CASSLGSTNEKLFF. The CDR3, as DNA: TGTGCCAGCAGCTTGGGATCCACTAATGAAAAACTGTTTTTT.

The chain uses TRBV5-5 and TRBJ1-1, with a weak D call TRBD1 (5 bases). V dropped 0 bases and J dropped 1 base, with 7 bases sitting between them. Germline assignment: CDR1 SGHKS and CDR2 YYEKEE (reference sequence). The CDR3 loop spans 14 amino acids. In nucleotides, the CDR3 is TGTGCCAGCAGCTTGGGACAGCCGAACACTGAAGCTTTCTTT. This gives the protein CASSLGQPNTEAFF.

This chain links TRBV28 with TRBJ2-7; possibly TRBD1 or TRBD2 for D (5 bases each). This CDR3 spans 13 amino acids. CDR1 MDHEN and CDR2 SYDVKM come from the germline V gene. The V gene lost 6 bases and the J gene lost 6 bases, with 15 bases spanning the gap. The CDR3 nucleotides are TGTGCCAGCAGCCTGCACCCCGGGGCCGAGCAGTACTTC. It codes for CASSLHPGAEQYF.

V usage is TRBV18 and J usage is TRBJ2-1; 11 positions match TRBD2. The J segment lost 5 bases and the V segment lost 4 bases, leaving 1 base of the junction unmatched. Germline assignment: CDR1 KGHSH and CDR2 LQKENI. This CDR3 spans 14 amino acids. This CDR3 is CASSQTSGDNEQFF. The CDR3 DNA follows: TGTGCCAGCTCACAGACTAGCGGGGACAATGAGCAGTTCTTC.

The chain uses TRBV4-1 and TRBJ2-5; the match to TRBD2 covers 7 bases. After removal of 1 base from V and 5 bases from J, the junction contained 7 bases not matched to a gene. Germline values: CDR1 MGHRA, CDR2 YSYEKL. This CDR3 region has 15 residues. The CDR3 nucleotides are TGCGCCAGCAGCCAAGTTTTTGTGGGGGGGGAGACCCAGTACTTC. It yields the protein CASSQVFVGGETQYF.

This chain joins TRBV12-1 and TRBJ2-5; TRBD2 was called by the table and not checked on the DNA. TRBV12-1 is annotated as a pseudogene. The CDR3 has 23 amino acids. CDR3 amino acids: CASSFARFTLGPSAYYPQETQYF. In DNA form, the CDR3 reads TGTGCCAGCAGCTTTGCGCGTTTCACTCTCGGGCCTAGCGCGTACTACCCGCAAGAGACCCAGTACTTC.

This rearrangement joins TRBV5-1 to TRBJ1-1; no definite D call. The CDR3 contains 14 residues. The V end was cut by 1 base, the J end by 1 base, with 8 bases between. The germline CDR1 and CDR2 sequences are SGHRS and YFSETQ. CDR3 nucleotide sequence: TGCGCCAGCAGCTTGCCCCATGCGAACACTGAAGCTTTCTTT. Translated: CASSLPHANTEAFF.

Notes on this clone: A read error may account for a junction end that differs from germline. The gene calls are TRBV7-7 and TRBJ2-7, with D unclear. Germline CDR1 is SSHAT and CDR2 is FNYEAQ (reference sequence). CDR3 length equals 13 residues. This chain's CDR3 is CASSLGVSYEQYF. CDR3 in DNA: TGTGCTAGCAGCTTAGGTGTATCCTACGAGCAGTACTTC.